This T cell receptor (beta chain) was observed in a study of post-analysis software for immune sequencing data. Study-level points and caveats: A handful of TRBV segments occurring more often in patients than controls included TRBV5-6, TRBV5-1 and TRBV20-1.

The TCR beta cDNA libraries carried unique molecular identifiers. The T cell input of roughly 0.9 to 11 million gave about 470,000 cDNA molecules. TCRdb reprocessed the PCR reads via MiXCR and lists one record per CDR3 protein. The repertoire consists of roughly 730,000 distinct CDR3 sequences, with around 27% occurring once and the leading ten covering more than 0.55%. The ends were cut back, 2 bases at V and 10 bases at J, with 9 bases in the middle. CDR3 length: 12 residues. Germline V gene data show CDR1 as MRHNA and CDR2 as SNTAGT. About this clonotype itself: Its antigen is as yet unknown.

The source material was blood. V and J are TRBV6-4 and TRBJ2-1; D is unresolved. This TCR was recovered from a girl between 10 and 17 years old with multiple sclerosis. CDR3 sequence (DNA): TGTGCCAGCAGTGACACCCTGGGCGAGCAGTTCTTC. This sequence encodes CASSDTLGEQFF.